The 11 T cell receptor beta chains listed next were all sequenced from one sample in a study of T cell changes during pregnancy in multiple sclerosis. Profiling relied on immunoSEQ multiplex PCR, and the TCRdb table lists in-frame clones only, not all of them. The sample contains about 40,000 clones, 92% of which appear only once. This specimen was CD4+ T cells from peripheral blood mononuclear cells, taken in the third trimester of pregnancy. These receptors were obtained from a female donor with multiple sclerosis, enrolled in a pregnancy study.

This clone appeared a single time. J is TRBJ2-3 and V is TRBV10-1, with 8 bases fitting TRBD2. The junction had 2 bases not matched to a gene; V was cut back by 0 bases and J by 0 bases. Germline CDR1 reads WNHNN; CDR2 reads SYGVQD (reference sequence). The CDR3 covers 16 residues. The CDR3 DNA reads TGCGCCAGCAGTGAGTCGACTAGCGAAAGCACAGATACGCAGTATTTT. It codes for CASSESTSESTDTQYF.

This clone was observed a handful of times. J is TRBJ2-6 and V is TRBV19; TRBD1 is a possible D gene (5 bases). The CDR3 spans 15 residues. Trimming cost V 4 bases and J 2 bases, with 9 bases left between them. CDR1 is LNHDA, CDR2 SQIVND, per germline (reference sequence). The CDR3, as DNA: TGTGCCAGTAGTAAAACAGGAGCTGGGGCCAACGTCCTGACTTTC. Protein: CASSKTGAGANVLTF. The complete variable domain, with remaining parts taken from reference TRBV19 and TRBJ2-6, reads DGGITQSPKYLFRKEGQNVTLSCEQNLNHDAMYWYRQDPGQGLRLIYYSQIVNDFQKGDIAEGYSVSREKKESFPLTVTSAQKNPTAFYLCASSKTGAGANVLTFGAGSRLTVL.

The V call is TRBV10-3, the J call TRBJ2-1, with a possible D match to TRBD2 (6 bases). V was pared by 0 bases and J by 3 bases, with 12 bases between. Per germline, CDR1 ENHRY and CDR2 SYGVKD. This CDR3 contains 16 residues. This chain's CDR3 is CAISESTPGLYNEQFF. The CDR3 bases are TGTGCCATCAGTGAGTCGACTCCGGGACTCTACAATGAGCAGTTCTTC.

The CDR3, as DNA: TGTGCCATCAGTAGCGGGAACTACGAGCAGTACTTC. It yields the protein CAISSGNYEQYF. V gene TRBV10-3 combines with J gene TRBJ2-7, with TRBD2 matching over 7 bases. V was pared by 5 bases and J by 3 bases, with 1 base of the junction left unmatched. CDR1 ENHRY and CDR2 SYGVKD come from the germline V gene. CDR3 length: 12 residues.

The chain employs TRBV6-5 and TRBJ1-1; D is perhaps TRBD1 (6 bases). Germline V CDR1 and CDR2: MNHEY, SVGAGI. V lost 0 bases to trimming and J lost 2 bases, with 7 bases between them. CDR3 length: 14 residues. The CDR3 sequence is CASSYSRGNTEAFF. CDR3 DNA sequence: TGTGCCAGCAGTTACTCCAGGGGCAACACTGAAGCTTTCTTT.

This sequence joins TRBV29-1 and TRBJ1-5, with a weak D call TRBD1 (5 bases). Germline V gives CDR1 SQVTM, CDR2 ANQGSEA. The CDR3 contains 14 residues. Trimming removed 1 base from V and 6 bases from J, with 13 bases in between. In nucleotides, the CDR3 is TGCAGCGTTGAAGCCGCAGGGAGGGGTCAGCCCCAGCATTTT. Amino acid sequence: CSVEAAGRGQPQHF.

In DNA form, the CDR3 reads TGTGCCAGCAGTGAGAGCTACACAGGGTCAACTAATGAAAAACTGTTTTTT. This codes for CASSESYTGSTNEKLFF. The gene calls are TRBV6-4 and TRBJ1-4, with D tentatively TRBD1 (6 bases). The CDR3 covers 17 residues. Germline CDR1 reads MRHNA; CDR2 reads SNTAGT. V was pared by 3 bases and J by 0 bases, with 14 bases between.

The chain employs TRBV6-5 and TRBJ2-7; D gene uncertain. Germline CDR1 and CDR2: MNHEY and SVGAGI. V lost 2 bases and J lost 0, with 11 bases in between. The CDR3 is made up of 15 amino acids. The CDR3, as DNA: TGTGCCAGCAGTTACAACCTAGATGGCTCCTACGAGCAGTACTTC. Translation gives CASSYNLDGSYEQYF.

The gene calls are TRBV5-4 and TRBJ2-2; 10 positions agree with TRBD2. Germline CDR1 reads SGHNT; CDR2 reads YYREEE (reference sequence). This CDR3 contains 16 residues. V lost 6 bases to trimming and J lost 5 bases; unmatched junction nucleotides: 10. CDR3 nucleotide sequence: TGTGCCAGCACCGGTCCTAGCGGGAGTCGGACCGGGGAGCTGTTTTTT. Its protein product is CASTGPSGSRTGELFF.

CDR3 in DNA: TGCGCCAGCAGCTCGGACAGACCCCAAGAGACCCAGTACTTC. It encodes CASSSDRPQETQYF. V usage is TRBV5-1 and J usage is TRBJ2-5; D is possibly TRBD1 (6 bases). V shed 3 bases and J shed 1 base, with 10 bases lying between them. The CDR3 contains 14 residues. Germline CDR1 and CDR2: SGHRS and YFSETQ. Full variable domain (outside the CDR3, taken from reference TRBV5-1 and TRBJ2-5): KAGVTQTPRYLIKTRGQQVTLSCSPISGHRSVSWYQQTPGQGLQFLFEYFSETQRNKGNFPGRFSGRQFSNSRSEMNVSTLELGDSALYLCASSSDRPQETQYFGPGTRLLVL.

The chain combines TRBV2 with TRBJ1-2; D gene unclear. The ends were cut back, 7 bases at V and 0 bases at J, with 9 bases in the middle. CDR3 length: 13 residues. CDR1 is SNHLY and CDR2 is FYNNEI in the germline V gene. In nucleotides, the CDR3 is TGTGCCAGCACGAGAGAGACTAACTATGGCTACACCTTC. Its protein product is CASTRETNYGYTF.